This TCR beta chain was observed in a study of T cell responses to AZD1222 COVID-19 vaccine. This clone was counted once. The antigen is not known. Profiling relied on immunoSEQ multiplex PCR, and the TCRdb table lists in-frame clones only, not all of them. The sample consists of some 150,000 clones, about 90% of them appearing once. Findings of the study overall: Increases in Spike-specific TCR breadth and depth were seen after two AZD1222 doses. CD4 TCRs associated with vaccination spanned spike, dominating at 160-218 and 743-854.

The CDR3 is made up of 17 amino acids. CDR1 and CDR2 (germline): SGHTA, FQGNSA. Trimming pared 3 bases from V and 0 bases from J, leaving 12 bases between. The clonotype comes from an adult who received the AZD1222 COVID-19 vaccine. The sequencing used peripheral blood, collected 28 days after the second AZD1222 dose. This chain links TRBV7-2 with TRBJ1-6; D is ambiguous. CDR3 sequence: CASSFSVSSSYNSPLHF. The DNA of the CDR3 is TGTGCCAGCAGCTTTTCAGTCTCGAGCTCCTATAATTCACCCCTCCACTTT.